A selection of T cell receptor beta chains follows, all from one sample in a study of T-cell memory formation after mild COVID-19. TCRdb reprocessed the 5' RACE reads via MiXCR and lists one record per CDR3 protein. The sample lists roughly 35,000 distinct CDR3 sequences, approximately 8.3% occurring once. The sequencing sample was made of PBMCs or a T cell subset sorted from them (not recorded which). The receptors stem from a man aged 18 to 35 who had mild COVID-19 (a few samples of this study predate the infection). Cell type and time point are not known. Each CDR3 is given with its conserved first and last residue.

TRBJ1-4 | 18 | TRBV25-1 | CASSEYSTGFSTNEKLFF
TRBJ2-7 | 15 | TRBV6-6 | CASSYIQRGAYEQYF
TRBJ2-1 | 13 | TRBV12-3/TRBV12-4 | CASSSQGNHEQFF
TRBJ1-2 | 13 | TRBV6-2/TRBV6-3 | CASRYYRTEGYTF
TRBJ2-3 | 14 | TRBV9 | CASSVLASTDTQYF
TRBJ2-3 | 16 | TRBV9 | CASSLSGGAEADTQYF
TRBJ1-5 | 14 | TRBV20-1 | CSARAPKGDQPQHF
TRBJ1-5 | 14 | TRBV30 | CAWSHLTGNQPQHF
TRBJ1-4 | 15 | TRBV10-1 | CASSEWGQENEKLFF
TRBJ1-4 | 16 | TRBV24-1 | CATSDRQGPNNEKLFF
TRBJ2-3 | 14 | TRBV9 | CASSVVWNTDTQYF
TRBJ2-3 | 15 | TRBV5-1 | CASSSGLAVVDTQYF
TRBJ1-2 | 13 | TRBV20-1 | CSATDGTAYGYTF
TRBJ2-5 | 12 | TRBV5-6 | CASSPQDRTQYF
TRBJ2-7 | 17 | TRBV5-4 | CASSRSGTRRELYEQYF
TRBJ2-3 | 15 | TRBV6-5 | CASSYAPSSTDTQYF
TRBJ2-3 | 15 | TRBV14 | CASMERGRGTDTQYF
TRBJ2-1 | 13 | TRBV27 | CASSSLGLEEQFF
TRBJ2-7 | 14 | TRBV7-2 | CASSFRQWGDEQYF
TRBJ2-5 | 13 | TRBV23-1 | CASSQSAGETQYF
TRBJ2-2 | 14 | TRBV7-3 | CASSPGFPTGELFF
TRBJ2-3 | 12 | TRBV19 | CASGVRGDTQYF
TRBJ2-5 | 17 | TRBV5-1 | CASSLGPAGGPRETQYF
TRBJ2-3 | 15 | TRBV7-9 | CASSQGGHWTDTQYF
TRBJ1-2 | 14 | TRBV7-2 | CASSFPTGANGYTF
TRBJ1-2 | 15 | TRBV4-3 | CASSPNLGRKDGYTF
TRBJ2-5 | 16 | TRBV9 | CASSPGNRGGQETQYF
TRBJ1-2 | 15 | TRBV6-5 | CASSYSPGRNYGYTF
TRBJ2-3 | 15 | TRBV3-1 | CASSRTSGGADTQYF
TRBJ1-6 | 16 | TRBV15 | CATSRAPRRDNSPLHF
TRBJ2-5 | 16 | TRBV5-1 | CASSFQPRDGGETQYF
TRBJ2-5 | 12 | TRBV5-1 | CASRTNQETQYF
TRBJ2-3 | 17 | TRBV18 | CASSPPAGTGITDTQYF
TRBJ2-3 | 14 | TRBV5-1 | CASSLGARGDTQYF
TRBJ1-5 | 15 | TRBV7-2 | CASSLFAVPNQPQHF
TRBJ1-2 | 15 | TRBV6-6 | CASSYFQGGNYGYTF
TRBJ1-3 | 15 | TRBV5-1 | CASSTYTGSGNTIYF
TRBJ2-7 | 15 | TRBV27 | CASSLAAVGSYEQYF
TRBJ2-1 | 14 | TRBV11-2 | CASSLRVSYNEQFF
TRBJ1-5 | 15 | TRBV6-2/TRBV6-3 | CASVLGGVGNQPQHF
TRBJ1-5 | 13 | TRBV6-5 | CASSYGINQPQHF
TRBJ2-1 | 16 | TRBV7-3 | CASSLLRDYPYNEQFF
TRBJ2-3 | 15 | TRBV4-3 | CASRLGGASTDTQYF
TRBJ2-1 | 14 | TRBV4-3 | CASSVQGRGNEQFF
TRBJ2-3 | 15 | TRBV9 | CASSPTGAITDTQYF
TRBJ2-2 | 16 | TRBV5-4 | CASSDPSGGNTGELFF
TRBJ1-2 | 13 | TRBV6-1 | CASSHTGNYGYTF
TRBJ1-6 | 13 | TRBV11-3 | CASSLGGASPLHF
TRBJ1-1 | 20 | TRBV4-1 | CASSPRQGVRTTEMNTEAFF
TRBJ2-3 | 15 | TRBV5-1 | CASSFEGRRVDTQYF
TRBJ1-5 | 14 | TRBV5-1 | CASSLDSGGQPQHF
TRBJ2-3 | 15 | TRBV7-6 | CASSLGLGVADTQYF
TRBJ2-3 | 16 | TRBV5-1 | CASSVVGTGSTDTQYF
TRBJ1-4 | 14 | TRBV5-1 | CASSPGRDNEKLFF
TRBJ2-2 | 17 | TRBV4-1 | CASSQVGLAGSNGELFF